This T cell receptor (beta chain) was identified in a study of technical replicates of blood from several donors. Measured with immunoSEQ multiplex PCR; TCRdb has only the in-frame clones, and not every one. Here the sample spans roughly 80,000 clones, 85% to 95% being singletons. The CDR3 length is 15 residues. CDR1 is SGDLS and CDR2 is YYNGEE in the germline V gene. V shed 3 bases and J 2 bases; nucleotides not matched to a gene: 7. This TCR was recovered from a human donor in good health. Material: T cells isolated from PBMCs. The chain recombines TRBV9 with TRBJ2-7; 8 bases fit TRBD1. Here the CDR3 DNA reads TGTGCCAGCAGCGCAGTTGGACAGGGTCCCTACGAGCAGTACTTC. Amino acids: CASSAVGQGPYEQYF.